This T cell receptor beta chain was captured by sequencing in a study of T cell changes during pregnancy in multiple sclerosis. The protocol was immunoSEQ multiplex PCR, while the TCRdb copy is restricted to in-frame clones and leaves out a portion. The sample contains about 75,000 clones, around 92% of which appear only once. The source is a female donor in good health, enrolled as a control in a pregnancy study. Sequenced here: peripheral blood, sampled in the first trimester of pregnancy.

CDR3 nucleotide sequence: TGTGCCAGCAGGGACCAAGGGGCTTCTAACTATGGCTACACCTTC. This gives the protein CASRDQGASNYGYTF. The J gene is TRBJ1-2, the V gene TRBV2; D may be TRBD1 (5 bases). The CDR3 runs to 15 residues. The V gene's germline CDR1 is SNHLY and CDR2 FYNNEI. The V end lost 6 bases, the J end lost 0 bases, and 14 bases lay between the germline ends. Complete variable domain (other parts from reference TRBV2 and TRBJ1-2): EPEVTQTPSHQVTQMGQEVILRCVPISNHLYFYWYRQILGQKVEFLVSFYNNEISEKSEIFDDQFSVERPDGSNFTLKIRSTKLEDSAMYFCASRDQGASNYGYTFGSGTRLTVV.